The next 22 T cell receptor beta chains were all read from a single sample in a study of blood T cells in healthy people across ages (dated by TCRdb to between 2015 and 2017). Library preparation used 5' RACE. For sequencing, an Illumina HiSeq 2500 was employed. A second about 7 to 12 cycle PCR used a sample-barcoded 5' primer and a J-beta primer mix. TCRdb took the public reads, trimmed them with fastp at Q25, ran MiXCR for clone calling and kept in-frame beta chains. Entries that share a CDR3 protein sequence are merged under the most common genes and DNA. The sample has approximately 1,100,000 distinct CDR3 sequences on record, 45% of them singletons. Together, the top ten hold approximately 20% of the sample. Material: blood. Receptors were obtained from a woman aged 60 to 75 in good health.

The rearrangement uses TRBV7-8 and TRBJ2-5; the D gene could be TRBD1 or TRBD2 (5 bases each). The CDR3 loop spans 15 amino acids. The V and J ends lost 7 bases and 4 bases respectively, with 19 bases between them. Germline V gene lookup returns CDR1 SGHVS and CDR2 FQNEAQ. The CDR3 protein is CASTITTGPGETQYF. CDR3 sequence (DNA): TGTGCCAGCACCATAACCACGGGACCAGGAGAGACCCAGTACTTC.

This clonotype has a handful of counts. CDR3 in amino acids: CSAKVGAGSTEAFF. CDR3 sequence (DNA): TGCAGTGCTAAAGTTGGGGCGGGGTCCACTGAAGCTTTCTTT. The chain links TRBV20-1 to TRBJ1-1, with a weak D call TRBD1 (5 bases). From germline, CDR1 is DFQATT and CDR2 SNEGSKA (reference sequence). The length of the CDR3 is 14 residues. V lost 4 bases to trimming and J lost 4 bases, with 16 bases between them.

The chain recombines TRBV3-1 with TRBJ1-5; D gene uncertain. The ends were cut back, 8 bases at V and 3 bases at J, with 8 bases in the middle. The germline gives CDR1 LGHDT, CDR2 YNNKEL (reference sequence). The CDR3 loop spans 12 amino acids. Here the CDR3 reads CASSVPNQPQHF. CDR3 coding DNA: TGTGCCAGCTCCGTACCCAATCAGCCCCAGCATTTT.

This chain joins TRBV11-2 and TRBJ2-3, with D perhaps TRBD2 (6 bases). Germline lookup yields CDR1 SGHAT and CDR2 FQNNGV. CDR3 length: 13 residues. Trimming shortened V by 5 bases and J by 5 bases, and 11 bases separated the two germline ends. DNA for the CDR3: TGTGCCAGCAGCCGGGAGCGCATAGATACGCAGTATTTT. Translating gives CASSRERIDTQYF.

The chain couples TRBV12-5 to TRBJ2-6, with a tentative D call TRBD2 (5 bases). The germline V and J ends were trimmed by 3 bases and 1 base, with 10 bases remaining between them. This CDR3 is 16 amino acids long. The germline CDR1 and CDR2 sequences are LGHNT and FRNRAP. For the CDR3, the DNA is TGTGCTAGTGGTTTCGGTGGCGGGTCTGGGGCCAACGTCCTGACTTTC. Translation: CASGFGGGSGANVLTF.

CDR3 coding DNA: TGTGCCAGCAGCATCTCCAGGGGAAGTCTGACTAGCGGGAGCCTCAATGAGCAGTTCTTC. Protein sequence: CASSISRGSLTSGSLNEQFF. This sequence joins TRBV7-9 and TRBJ2-1, with 12 bases identical to TRBD2. The CDR3 consists of 20 residues. CDR1 SEHNR and CDR2 FQNEAQ come from the germline V gene (reference sequence). With V trimmed by 5 bases and J by 6 bases, 20 bases remained unmatched.

There are a few counts of this clonotype. V usage is TRBV20-1 and J usage is TRBJ2-7, with TRBD2 matching 9 bases. The CDR3 has 14 amino acids. CDR1 and CDR2 (germline): DFQATT, SNEGSKA (reference sequence). J was trimmed by 4 bases and V by 0 bases; bases with no gene match: 4. CDR3 region: CSARDLAGIYEQYF. CDR3 nucleotides: TGCAGTGCTAGAGATCTAGCGGGAATTTACGAGCAGTACTTC.

In regard to this clonotype: A junction boundary mismatches the germline segment, possibly from a read error. The CDR3 sequence is CASSLDGSDEQYF. CDR3 DNA: TGCGCCAGCAGCTTGGACGGCTCCGACGAGCAGTACTTC. The V and J genes are TRBV5-1 and TRBJ2-7; no reliable D call. Per germline, CDR1 SGHRS and CDR2 YFSETQ. The CDR3 is 13 amino acids.

On this clonotype itself: The junction does not match germline at one end; this may be a read error. The chain employs TRBV29-1 and TRBJ2-7; perhaps D is TRBD1 or TRBD2 (6 bases each). The CDR3 spans 14 residues. CDR1 and CDR2 from the germline V gene are SQVTM and ANQGSEA. DNA of the CDR3: TGCAGCGTTGAATCCCGTGGGGGGCTCTACGAGCGGTACTTC. As protein: CSVESRGGLYERYF.

This clonotype was counted only a few times. The V gene is TRBV7-7, the J gene TRBJ2-5; perhaps TRBD2 as D (6 bases). The CDR3 runs to 16 residues. Trimming took off 5 bases at V and 1 base at J, with 17 bases between the two ends. The germline V gene has CDR1 SSHAT and CDR2 FNYEAQ (reference sequence). CDR3: CASSPHGGFIQETQYF. DNA for the CDR3: TGTGCCAGCAGCCCACATGGGGGGTTCATCCAAGAGACCCAGTACTTC. Variable domain in full (rest from reference TRBV7-7 and TRBJ2-5): GAGVSQSPRYKVTKRGQDVTLRCDPISSHATLYWYQQALGQGPEFLTYFNYEAQPDKSGLPSDRFSAERPEGSISTLTIQRTEQRDSAMYRCASSPHGGFIQETQYFGPGTRLLVL.

The chain combines TRBV21-1 with TRBJ2-5; the table assigns TRBD1, which was not confirmed against the DNA. Judging by the DNA end, TRBJ2-7 fits better; the J call may be wrong. TRBV21-1 constitutes a pseudogene. The CDR3 runs 15 residues. The CDR3 region has the DNA TGTGCCAGCAGGGAAAGGGGGCAGGGGAGTCTCGAGCAGTACTTC. Translating gives CASRERGQGSLEQYF.

The V call is TRBV2, the J call TRBJ2-3, with 10 bases identical to TRBD2. This CDR3 region has 14 residues. Germline values: CDR1 SNHLY, CDR2 FYNNEI. V dropped 4 bases and J dropped 4; count of bases not matched to a gene: 2. The CDR3 loop is CASSASGGADTQYF. The DNA of the CDR3 is TGTGCCAGCAGTGCTAGCGGGGGAGCAGATACGCAGTATTTT.

The gene calls are TRBV6-5 and TRBJ2-3; TRBD1 is a possible D gene (5 bases). This CDR3 comprises 17 residues. With 0 bases removed from V and 0 bases from J, the gap between germline ends came to 13 bases. The germline CDR1 and CDR2 sequences are MNHEY and SVGAGI. The CDR3 loop reads CASSYSPTDTSTDTQYF. CDR3 sequence (DNA): TGTGCCAGCAGTTACTCCCCGACAGATACTAGCACAGATACGCAGTATTTT.

The V call is TRBV20-1, the J call TRBJ2-1; TRBD2 agrees at 14 bases. CDR1 and CDR2 from the germline V gene are DFQATT and SNEGSKA (reference sequence). This CDR3 comprises 15 residues. The V gene end was trimmed by 8 bases and the J gene end by 2 bases; junction bases not matched to a gene: 5. The chain's CDR3 is CSSGLAGGTYNEQFF. The CDR3 region has the DNA TGCAGTTCCGGACTAGCGGGAGGAACCTACAATGAGCAGTTCTTC.

The genes are TRBV12-3 or TRBV12-4 and TRBJ2-7; D is unresolved. V lost 4 bases to trimming and J lost 5 bases, with 15 bases between them. This CDR3 spans 14 amino acids. The DNA for the CDR3 is TGTGCCAGCAGTTCCCGGCCGGGCACCGACGAGCAGTACTTC. Encoded protein: CASSSRPGTDEQYF.

The chain joins TRBV20-1 to TRBJ2-3, with 10 bases matching TRBD2. Losses at the gene ends were 2 bases for V and 5 bases for J; bases not matched to a gene: 10. The CDR3 sequence is 16 residues long. The germline V gene encodes CDR1 DFQATT and CDR2 SNEGSKA (reference sequence). CDR3 amino acids: CSARTLAGVGKDTQYF. The DNA for the CDR3 is TGCAGTGCTAGAACCCTAGCGGGAGTCGGAAAAGATACGCAGTATTTT.

This clonotype was found a few times. The chain links TRBV29-1 to TRBJ2-5; possible D gene TRBD1, 7 bases. The DNA end favors TRBJ2-7, so the J call may be wrong. Germline V gene sequence: CDR1 SQVTM, CDR2 ANQGSEA. The CDR3 is 14 amino acids. The CDR3 sequence is CSVVNRGGGYEQYF. For the CDR3, the DNA is TGCAGCGTTGTAAACAGGGGAGGCGGGTACGAGCAGTACTTC.

This clonotype was seen a few times. The chain combines TRBV5-1 with TRBJ2-7; 9 bases are a match to TRBD1. From germline, CDR1 is SGHRS and CDR2 YFSETQ. The length of the CDR3 is 14 residues. After removal of 5 bases from V and 7 bases from J, the junction contained 10 bases not matched to a gene. Written as DNA, the CDR3 is TGCGCCAGCAGTCTCGGGACAGGGTACTTGGAGCAGTACTTC. Encoded protein: CASSLGTGYLEQYF. The whole variable domain, filled in from reference TRBV5-1 and TRBJ2-7, reads KAGVTQTPRYLIKTRGQQVTLSCSPISGHRSVSWYQQTPGQGLQFLFEYFSETQRNKGNFPGRFSGRQFSNSRSEMNVSTLELGDSALYLCASSLGTGYLEQYFGPGTRLTVT.

This clonotype was seen a handful of times. The chain carries TRBV29-1 and TRBJ2-1; 7 bases map to TRBD2. The J segment lost 3 bases and the V segment lost 6 bases, leaving 11 bases of the junction unmatched. This CDR3 has 15 amino acids. Germline lookup yields CDR1 SQVTM and CDR2 ANQGSEA. This CDR3 reads CSVPSGLRYYNEQFF. CDR3 DNA sequence: TGCAGCGTGCCATCGGGACTACGGTACTACAATGAGCAGTTCTTC.

V and J are TRBV27 and TRBJ2-1; D possibly corresponds to TRBD1 (5 bases). Germline assignment: CDR1 MNHEY and CDR2 SMNVEV (reference sequence). The CDR3 runs 12 residues. Trimming pared 2 bases from V and 9 bases from J, leaving 8 bases between. The CDR3, as DNA: TGTGCCAGCAGTTTAAGGGGATCTGAGCAGTTCTTC. This translates into CASSLRGSEQFF.

Turning to this clonotype: It may be a read error: a sequence one base away is much more abundant. The chain uses TRBV2 and TRBJ2-5; no firm D call. With 1 base removed from V and 11 bases from J, the gap between germline ends came to 11 bases. The length of the CDR3 is 12 residues. Germline V CDR1 and CDR2: SNHLY, FYNNEI. CDR3: CASSEGRIKQYF. In nucleotides, the CDR3 is TGTGCCAGCAGTGAAGGACGGATCAAGCAGTACTTC.

The chain combines TRBV6-5 with TRBJ2-7; TRBD2 matches 7 bases. J was trimmed by 2 bases and V by 8 bases; bases with no gene match: 9. The germline CDR1 and CDR2 sequences are MNHEY and SVGAGI. The CDR3 contains 14 residues. The CDR3 is CASRGGRVPYEQYF. The DNA for the CDR3 is TGTGCCAGCCGGGGAGGGCGTGTCCCCTACGAGCAGTACTTC.